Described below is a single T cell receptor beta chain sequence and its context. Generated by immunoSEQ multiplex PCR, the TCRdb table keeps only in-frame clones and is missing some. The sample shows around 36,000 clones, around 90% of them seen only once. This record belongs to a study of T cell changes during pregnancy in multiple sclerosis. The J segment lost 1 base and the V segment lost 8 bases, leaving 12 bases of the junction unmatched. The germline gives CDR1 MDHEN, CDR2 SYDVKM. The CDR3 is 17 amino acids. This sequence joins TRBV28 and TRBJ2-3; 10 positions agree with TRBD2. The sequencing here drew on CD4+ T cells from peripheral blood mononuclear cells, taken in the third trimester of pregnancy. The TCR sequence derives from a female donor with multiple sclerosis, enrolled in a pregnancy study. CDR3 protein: CASQSLGLAGGTDTQYF. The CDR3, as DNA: TGTGCCAGCCAATCCTTAGGCCTAGCGGGAGGCACAGATACGCAGTATTTT.